Listed here are 9 T cell receptor beta chains from one sample, sequenced in a study of OX40 agonist ivuxolimab in advanced cancers. The assay was immunoSEQ multiplex PCR, and TCRdb's table has in-frame clones only and misses some. The sample lists fewer than 120,000 clones, approximately 90% occurring once. Material: CD4+ or CD8+ T cells sorted from blood, obtained in a trial of the OX40 agonist ivuxolimab. All receptors come from an adult with an advanced solid tumor such as melanoma, head and neck, liver or kidney cancer.

This clone showed up just once. V is TRBV18 and J is TRBJ1-6; D remains unclear. The CDR3 extends over 14 amino acids. Germline V gives CDR1 KGHSH, CDR2 LQKENI. Trimming cost V 1 base and J 5 bases, with 6 bases left between them. CDR3 nucleotide sequence: TGTGCCAGCTCACCACAGGGAGATAATTCACCCCTCCACTTT. Translation gives CASSPQGDNSPLHF.

This chain connects TRBV7-2 to TRBJ2-3; 9 bases are shared with TRBD1. The CDR3 has 15 amino acids. In germline, CDR1 is SGHTA, CDR2 FQGNSA. The V segment lost 5 bases and the J segment 5 bases; nucleotides outside the gene matches: 8. DNA of the CDR3: TGTGCCAGCAGCGGTGGACAGGGGATCGTAGATACGCAGTATTTT. It encodes CASSGGQGIVDTQYF.

The V gene is TRBV7-2, the J gene TRBJ2-7; 8 nucleotides align to TRBD2. Germline-derived CDR1 and CDR2 are SGHTA and FQGNSA. The CDR3 is 18 residues long. The V segment lost 3 bases and the J segment 3 bases; nucleotides outside the gene matches: 16. The CDR3, as DNA: TGTGCCAGCAGCTTGCGGGGTCTTTATAGCGGGATCTTCTACGAGCAGTACTTC. As protein: CASSLRGLYSGIFYEQYF.

V is TRBV10-3 and J is TRBJ1-4; the D gene is possibly TRBD1 (6 bases). Trimming left V 11 bases short and J 8 bases short, with 18 bases between. The CDR3 spans 13 residues. Germline lookup yields CDR1 ENHRY and CDR2 SYGVKD. CDR3 protein: CAAGGGPGEKLFF. CDR3 DNA: TGTGCCGCCGGGGGGGGCCCAGGGGAAAAACTGTTTTTT.

This rearrangement joins TRBV6-4 to TRBJ2-1, with D uncertain. V lost 4 bases and J lost 3, with 16 bases in between. The V gene's germline CDR1 is MRHNA and CDR2 SNTAGT. The CDR3 is 16 amino acids. Here the CDR3 DNA reads TGTGCCAGCAGTGTTCAAGGACGTACCAACTACAATGAGCAGTTCTTC. Its translation is CASSVQGRTNYNEQFF.

The rearrangement joins TRBV5-5 to TRBJ1-4; D gene uncertain. CDR1 is SGHKS and CDR2 is YYEKEE in the germline V gene (reference sequence). Trimming cost V 5 bases and J 4 bases, with 12 bases left between them. This CDR3 is built from 14 residues. CDR3 sequence: CASRAELNNEKLFF. CDR3 in DNA: TGTGCCAGCAGGGCGGAGCTTAATAATGAAAAACTGTTTTTT.

This clone was detected once. The chain combines TRBV10-3 with TRBJ2-1; TRBD1 matches 9 bases. Germline-derived CDR1 and CDR2 are ENHRY and SYGVKD. The trim removed 5 bases at V and 7 bases at J, leaving 6 bases unmatched. This CDR3 is 14 amino acids long. This CDR3 reads CAISLTGGSNEQFF. In DNA form, the CDR3 reads TGTGCCATCAGTCTGACAGGGGGAAGTAATGAGCAGTTCTTC.

This clone appeared a few times. This chain's CDR3 is CASRGGGGGEQFF. The CDR3 DNA sequence: TGTGCCAGCAGGGGGGGAGGGGGCGGTGAGCAGTTCTTC. The V gene is TRBV27, the J gene TRBJ2-1; D may match TRBD1 or TRBD2 (7 bases each). CDR3 length: 13 amino acids. Trimming removed 6 bases at V and 9 bases at J, with 15 bases between. Germline lookup yields CDR1 MNHEY and CDR2 SMNVEV (reference sequence).

The chain couples TRBV2 to TRBJ1-2; D remains unclear. Germline CDR1 and CDR2: SNHLY and FYNNEI. The CDR3 has 12 amino acids. Deletions cut 5 bases from V and 8 bases from J, with 12 bases between. The CDR3 spells CASSIRTGGYTF. Written as DNA, the CDR3 is TGTGCCAGCAGTATCAGGACGGGAGGCTACACCTTC.